This T cell receptor beta chain was obtained from a study of T-cell reconstitution after alpha-beta-depleted transplantation in children (TCRdb year 2016). In the study overall: T-cell immune reconstitution after TCRalphabeta/CD19-depleted allogeneic hematopoietic cell transplantation in children was quantitatively tracked in the study by means of TCR repertoire profiling.

The CDR3 runs 14 residues from the cysteine to the phenylalanine. The read is trimmed to its CDR3 DNA, 42 bases read in frame from base 1. The germline ends are 12 bases apart after V is trimmed by 1 base and J by 5 bases. CDR1 SGHDT and CDR2 YYEEEE are derived from the germline V gene. In the case of this clonotype: It lacks a known antigen. Base qualities are not at hand, and no much larger clone is one base apart.

Library creation used PCR. The reads were generated on an Illumina HiSeq 2500. TCR library preparation used molecular barcoding, with unique molecular identifiers applied to normalize quantification of the TCRbeta repertoire. TCRdb's own reprocessing of the public reads used fastp at Q25 and MiXCR and kept productive beta chains. Duplicate CDR3 protein sequences are folded into a single record with the most common DNA and genes. Within this sample are hundreds of thousands of distinct CDR3 sequences, with 8.5% to 10% of them counted one time only. The ten largest clones represent 5.5% to 8% of the sample.

The starting material was PBMCs from the stem cell graft donor, obtained from the stem cell graft. The TCR sequence derives from a human donor who donated a stem cell graft to a child with acute lymphoblastic leukemia. The rearrangement joined TRBV5-6 to TRBJ2-5, with TRBD1 perhaps the D gene, on 5 matching bases. The nucleotides read TGTGCCAGCAGCTTGAGTCAGGGAATGGAGACCCAGTACTTC. It is translated as CASSLSQGMETQYF.